These 8 T cell receptor beta chains came from one sample sequenced in a study of blood T cells in healthy people across ages. Through a sample-barcoded 5' primer and a J-beta primer mix, a second PCR was run for about 6 to 12 cycles. Using its own MiXCR run on the 5' RACE reads, TCRdb lists one record per CDR3 protein. The sample yields 850,000 to 950,000 distinct CDR3 sequences, 29% seen once. The sample consisted of blood. These receptors all stem from a woman older than 75 in good health.

The gene calls are TRBV4-2 and TRBJ2-7; the D is unclear. The germline V gene encodes CDR1 LGHNA and CDR2 YNFKEQ. V gave up 0 bases and J gave up 5 bases, with 11 bases separating them. CDR3 length equals 14 residues. In DNA form, the CDR3 reads TGTGCCAGCAGCCAAGATCCGTCGGTCGACGAGCAGTACTTC. Translated: CASSQDPSVDEQYF.

This clonotype was seen ten or more times. The chain uses TRBV4-3 and TRBJ2-1; TRBD2 is a possible D gene (6 bases). V was trimmed by 0 bases and J by 6 bases, leaving 15 bases between them. CDR3 length equals 16 residues. Germline V gives CDR1 LGHNA, CDR2 YSLEER. CDR3 loop: CASSQDAGRRANEQFF. The CDR3 region has the DNA TGCGCCAGCAGCCAAGATGCGGGGAGGAGGGCCAATGAGCAGTTCTTC.

The rearrangement uses TRBV7-8 and TRBJ2-5, with TRBD1 matching 8 bases. J was trimmed by 6 bases and V by 5 bases; bases with no gene match: 11. CDR1 is SGHVS, CDR2 FQNEAQ, per germline. The CDR3 covers 15 residues. The CDR3 here is CASSPDRVTRKTQYF. CDR3 nucleotides: TGTGCCAGCAGCCCGGACAGGGTTACAAGAAAGACCCAGTACTTC.

In its sample, this clonotype was seen many times. V gene TRBV20-1 combines with J gene TRBJ2-7, with TRBD1 matching 8 bases. Trimming removed 3 bases from V and 9 bases from J; junction bases left unmatched: 19. Germline CDR1 and CDR2: DFQATT and SNEGSKA (reference sequence). This CDR3 has 16 residues. The chain's CDR3 is CSASPPTGANDGGQYF. CDR3 nucleotide sequence: TGCAGTGCTAGCCCCCCGACAGGGGCCAATGACGGCGGGCAGTACTTC.

This rearrangement joins TRBV12-3 or TRBV12-4 to TRBJ2-3; D gene ambiguous. Trimming took 8 bases from V and 4 from J, leaving 16 bases between them. CDR3 length: 14 amino acids. The CDR3: CASHHREGPDTQYF. CDR3 DNA: TGTGCCAGCCATCACCGAGAAGGCCCAGATACGCAGTATTTT.

The chain links TRBV7-2 to TRBJ2-7; D unresolved. The CDR3 length is 14 residues. Germline V gene sequence: CDR1 SGHTA, CDR2 FQGNSA. The V and J ends lost 6 bases and 0 bases respectively, with 12 bases between them. CDR3 sequence (DNA): TGTGCCAGCAGTCCGGGCCGTTACTCCTACGAGCAGTACTTC. Protein product: CASSPGRYSYEQYF. The full variable domain, rest sourced from reference TRBV7-2 and TRBJ2-7, is GAGVSQSPSNKVTEKGKDVELRCDPISGHTALYWYRQSLGQGLEFLIYFQGNSAPDKSGLPSDRFSAERTGGSVSTLTIQRTQQEDSAVYLCASSPGRYSYEQYFGPGTRLTVT.

This clonotype was detected many times. This chain's CDR3 is CSVESTGTDTQYF. DNA for the CDR3: TGCAGCGTTGAGTCGACAGGCACAGATACGCAGTATTTT. The chain joins TRBV29-1 to TRBJ2-3; a weak D match, TRBD1 (5 bases). The CDR3 sequence is 13 residues long. Trimming stripped 3 bases from V and 1 base from J, with 8 bases between. Germline CDR1 is SQVTM and CDR2 is ANQGSEA.

The J gene is TRBJ1-5, the V gene TRBV6-2 or TRBV6-3, with D tentatively TRBD1 (5 bases). The ends were cut back, 0 bases at V and 4 bases at J, with 13 bases in the middle. The CDR3 covers 16 residues. Germline CDR1 and CDR2: MNHEY and SVGEGT. CDR3 in DNA: TGTGCCAGCAGTTACTCTCGCAGGGCAGGGAATCAGCCCCAGCATTTT. This translates into CASSYSRRAGNQPQHF.